The 20 T cell receptor beta chains in this list originate from one sample, sequenced in a study of blood T cells in healthy people across ages. A second PCR of roughly 7 to 11 cycles used a sample-barcoded 5' primer and a J-beta primer mix. TCRdb itself ran the 5' RACE reads through MiXCR, one entry per CDR3 protein. The repertoire holds around 800,000 distinct CDR3 sequences, with around 24% as singletons. This sample was also put to use in a study of T cells of mothers and their children.

The specimen was blood. These receptors were collected from a boy between 5 and 17 years old in good health.

The rearrangement joins TRBV6-1 to TRBJ1-5; no clear D gene. This CDR3 spans 15 amino acids. Trimming left V 2 bases short and J 2 bases short, with 10 bases between. Germline V gives CDR1 MNHNS, CDR2 SASEGT. In DNA form, the CDR3 reads TGTGCCAGCAGTGAAACAGTAACGGGCAATCAGCCCCAGCATTTT. Its protein product is CASSETVTGNQPQHF.

This clonotype was observed a handful of times. This chain joins TRBV2 and TRBJ1-4; the D is unclear. With 3 bases removed from V and 4 bases from J, the gap between germline ends came to 9 bases. Germline assignment: CDR1 SNHLY and CDR2 FYNNEI. The CDR3 spans 14 residues. The CDR3 region has the DNA TGTGCCAGCAGTGACAGACGGAGTAATGAAAAACTGTTTTTT. Its translation is CASSDRRSNEKLFF.

The sample holds many counts of this clonotype. V and J are TRBV2 and TRBJ1-2; 7 nucleotides line up with TRBD1. J was trimmed by 0 bases and V by 4 bases; bases with no gene match: 8. This CDR3 spans 16 amino acids. CDR1 and CDR2 (germline): SNHLY, FYNNEI. This CDR3 is CASSVDTGASNYGYTF. The CDR3 nucleotides are TGTGCCAGCAGTGTTGATACAGGGGCATCTAACTATGGCTACACCTTC.

The V call is TRBV5-1, the J call TRBJ2-5, with 9 positions matching TRBD2. This CDR3 comprises 15 residues. The trim removed 6 bases at V and 1 base at J, leaving 7 bases unmatched. Germline assignment: CDR1 SGHRS and CDR2 YFSETQ. CDR3 in amino acids: CASKRRLAVQETQYF. The CDR3 coding sequence is TGCGCCAGCAAAAGGCGACTAGCGGTCCAAGAGACCCAGTACTTC.

The gene calls are TRBV7-3 and TRBJ1-6, with 9 nucleotides matching TRBD1. Per the germline V gene, CDR1 is SGHTA and CDR2 is FQGTGA. The CDR3 contains 15 residues. V was clipped by 1 base and J by 12 bases; unmatched bases: 7. The CDR3: CASSLNPGQGKPLHF. CDR3 bases: TGTGCCAGCAGCTTAAACCCGGGACAGGGTAAACCCCTCCACTTT.

This rearrangement joins TRBV15 to TRBJ2-5, with 14 bases matching TRBD2. The DNA end is more similar to TRBJ2-1, so the J call may be wrong. In germline, CDR1 is LNHNV, CDR2 YYDKDF (reference sequence). CDR3 length equals 19 residues. The chain's CDR3 is CATSRASDRLAGGFNEQFF. CDR3 nucleotides: TGTGCCACCAGCAGAGCCTCTGACCGACTAGCGGGGGGGTTCAATGAGCAGTTCTTC.

This clonotype was counted between two and nine times. The chain joins TRBV29-1 to TRBJ2-5; weak D call: TRBD1 (5 bases). The end of the DNA aligns better with TRBJ2-7, so the J call may be wrong. Germline CDR1 and CDR2: SQVTM and ANQGSEA. This CDR3 contains 12 residues. CDR3 DNA sequence: TGCAGCGTAAGACAGAGCTCCTACGAGCAGTACTTC. Translation: CSVRQSSYEQYF.

The sample holds a few counts of this clonotype. The V call is TRBV3-1, the J call TRBJ2-5; 10 bases are a match to TRBD2. The DNA end favors TRBJ2-7, so the J call may be wrong. There are 15 residues in the CDR3. The germline gives CDR1 LGHDT, CDR2 YNNKEL (reference sequence). In DNA, the CDR3 is TGTGCCAGCAGCCCCCTAGCGGGGGAGAACTACGAGCAGTACTTC. Residues: CASSPLAGENYEQYF.

V gene TRBV18 combines with J gene TRBJ2-3, with D possibly called TRBD1 or TRBD2 (5 bases each). Germline CDR1 reads KGHSH; CDR2 reads LQKENI. Trimming took 6 bases from V and 2 from J, leaving 18 bases between them. The CDR3 sequence is 16 residues long. As DNA, the CDR3 is TGTGCCAGCTCCGGAATTACCGGGACGGACACAGATACGCAGTATTTT. It is translated as CASSGITGTDTDTQYF.

This chain uses TRBV3-1 with TRBJ2-7; D possibly uses TRBD1 or TRBD2 (5 bases each). The CDR3 is 14 residues long. The germline V gene encodes CDR1 LGHDT and CDR2 YNNKEL (reference sequence). Trimming removed 4 bases from V and 7 bases from J, with 17 bases in between. Here the CDR3 DNA reads TGTGCCAGCAGCCGAGGGATCCCAAAGGGGGAGCAGTACTTC. This translates into CASSRGIPKGEQYF.

A few counts support this clonotype. CDR3 in DNA: TGTGCCAGCAGTGGAGTAGAGGAGACCCAGTACTTC. Protein: CASSGVEETQYF. The chain links TRBV27 to TRBJ2-5, with unresolved D. Per the germline V gene, CDR1 is MNHEY and CDR2 is SMNVEV (reference sequence). Trimming pared 5 bases from V and 5 bases from J, leaving 9 bases between. The CDR3 runs to 12 residues.

The V call is TRBV20-1, the J call TRBJ1-4; no clear D. This CDR3 has 16 amino acids. Trimming took 4 bases from V and 0 from J, leaving 15 bases between them. Per germline, CDR1 DFQATT and CDR2 SNEGSKA (reference sequence). The CDR3 DNA reads as TGCAGTGCTATTGGCTTCCGGGGATCAACTAATGAAAAACTGTTTTTT. It codes for CSAIGFRGSTNEKLFF.

The genes are TRBV6-5 and TRBJ1-1; no definite D call. Germline V gene sequence: CDR1 MNHEY, CDR2 SVGAGI. V was shortened by 0 bases and J by 4 bases, with 6 bases between the two germline ends. This CDR3 spans 13 amino acids. CDR3 sequence: CASSYSPSTEAFF. In DNA, the CDR3 is TGTGCCAGCAGTTACTCCCCCAGCACTGAAGCTTTCTTT.

The chain has TRBV13 and TRBJ2-7; D is possibly TRBD2 (5 bases). V was cut by 4 bases and J by 3 bases, with 10 bases left in between. The V gene's germline CDR1 is PRHDT and CDR2 FYEKMQ (reference sequence). The CDR3 contains 13 residues. The CDR3: CASSSYSGYEQYF. The CDR3 DNA reads as TGTGCCAGCAGCTCCTACAGCGGCTACGAGCAGTACTTC.

J is TRBJ2-5 and V is TRBV3-1; D call uncertain. This CDR3 spans 14 amino acids. CDR1 and CDR2 (germline): LGHDT, YNNKEL (reference sequence). V was cut by 2 bases and J by 0 bases, with 7 bases left in between. The CDR3 DNA follows: TGTGCCAGCAGCCAACCCAGGTACCAAGAGACCCAGTACTTC. It translates to CASSQPRYQETQYF.

The gene calls are TRBV15 and TRBJ1-2, with 7 positions matching TRBD1. Per the germline V gene, CDR1 is LNHNV and CDR2 is YYDKDF (reference sequence). The CDR3 runs to 13 residues. Unmatched junction bases numbered 2, after V lost 4 bases and J lost 3 bases. The CDR3 nucleotides read TGTGCCACCAGCACCAGGGGGGACTATGGCTACACCTTC. Its protein product is CATSTRGDYGYTF.

In this sample, this clonotype turned up many times. V and J are TRBV28 and TRBJ2-1; D is possibly TRBD2 (5 bases). The germline V and J ends were trimmed by 5 bases and 1 base, with 9 bases remaining between them. The CDR3 runs to 14 residues. CDR1 and CDR2 (germline): MDHEN, SYDVKM. The CDR3 region has the DNA TGTGCCAGCAGTCCTCCGGGGTCCTACAATGAGCAGTTCTTC. Its translation is CASSPPGSYNEQFF. The full variable domain, completed using reference TRBV28 and TRBJ2-1, is DVKVTQSSRYLVKRTGEKVFLECVQDMDHENMFWYRQDPGLGLRLIYFSYDVKMKEKGDIPEGYSVSREKKERFSLILESASTNQTSMYLCASSPPGSYNEQFFGPGTRLTVL.

V and J are TRBV20-1 and TRBJ2-1; the match to TRBD1 covers 8 bases. Unmatched junction bases numbered 2, after V lost 0 bases and J lost 1 base. The CDR3 is 15 residues long. Germline assignment: CDR1 DFQATT and CDR2 SNEGSKA (reference sequence). This chain's CDR3 is CSARDWTGSYNEQFF. The DNA for the CDR3 is TGCAGTGCTAGAGATTGGACAGGGTCCTACAATGAGCAGTTCTTC.

The chain employs TRBV3-1 and TRBJ2-7; D possibly corresponds to TRBD1 (5 bases). The V gene's germline CDR1 is LGHDT and CDR2 YNNKEL (reference sequence). This CDR3 has 15 residues. Trimming stripped 0 bases from V and 1 base from J, with 10 bases between. This CDR3 is CASSQEVGRSYEQYF. CDR3 nucleotide sequence: TGTGCCAGCAGCCAAGAGGTGGGGCGGTCCTACGAGCAGTACTTC.

V is TRBV10-3 and J is TRBJ2-2; weak D call: TRBD1 (5 bases). With 3 bases removed from V and 6 bases from J, the gap between germline ends came to 14 bases. Germline V lookup: CDR1 ENHRY, CDR2 SYGVKD. The CDR3 totals 15 residues. DNA for the CDR3: TGTGCCATCAGTGAAGCAGGGAAGACGGCCGGGGAGCTGTTTTTT. Protein: CAISEAGKTAGELFF.